The 5 T cell receptor beta chains below all came from one sample that was sequenced in a study of cytomegalovirus exposure and HLA in healthy donors. The PCR employed 60 Vbeta primers together with 13 Jbeta primers. Sequencing used immunoSEQ multiplex PCR; TCRdb keeps in-frame clones, though not all of them. The sample consists of 150,000 to 200,000 clones, about 76% of them appearing once. Sequencing was performed on PBMCs. Every receptor here comes from a male donor in good health and CMV-seropositive.

This clone has more than one count but fewer than ten. The chain is built from TRBV30 and TRBJ1-3; no definite D call. Germline CDR1 reads GTSNPN; CDR2 reads SVGIG (reference sequence). CDR3 length: 14 amino acids. Trimming removed 4 bases at V and 2 bases at J, with 12 bases between. The DNA for the CDR3 is TGTGCCTGGATGGGCAGAGGGCCTGGAAACACCATATATTTT. This sequence encodes CAWMGRGPGNTIYF. The variable domain in full, with the rest retrieved from reference TRBV30 and TRBJ1-3, is SQTIHQWPATLVQPVGSPLSLECTVEGTSNPNLYWYRQAAGRGLQLLFYSVGIGQISSEVPQNLSASRPQDRQFILSSKKLLLSDSGFYLCAWMGRGPGNTIYFGEGSWLTVV.

The chain is built from TRBV5-1 and TRBJ2-1; possibly TRBD2 for D (6 bases). Trimming took off 0 bases at V and 3 bases at J, with 10 bases between the two ends. The CDR3 totals 15 residues. Germline CDR1 is SGHRS and CDR2 is YFSETQ. CDR3 bases: TGCGCCAGCAGCTTGGCGGGGGAGAGCTACAATGAGCAGTTCTTC. This translates into CASSLAGESYNEQFF.

This chain connects TRBV19 to TRBJ1-5; D may be TRBD1 (5 bases). The CDR3 runs to 16 residues. Trimming cost V 5 bases and J 0 bases, with 14 bases left between them. Germline assignment: CDR1 LNHDA and CDR2 SQIVND (reference sequence). This CDR3 is CASSEFGTYSNQPQHF. As DNA, the CDR3 is TGTGCCAGTAGTGAATTCGGGACTTATAGCAATCAGCCCCAGCATTTT.

V is TRBV9 and J is TRBJ2-7; 7 positions agree with TRBD2. The ends lost 3 bases at V and 6 bases at J; junction bases unmatched: 9. Germline-derived CDR1 and CDR2 are SGDLS and YYNGEE. The CDR3 is made up of 14 amino acids. CDR3 in amino acids: CASSGERGPCEQYF. For the CDR3, the DNA is TGTGCCAGCAGCGGAGAGCGGGGTCCTTGCGAGCAGTACTTC. The whole variable domain, remainder taken from reference TRBV9 and TRBJ2-7, is DSGVTQTPKHLITATGQRVTLRCSPRSGDLSVYWYQQSLDQGLQFLIQYYNGEERAKGNILERFSAQQFPDLHSELNLSSLELGDSALYFCASSGERGPCEQYFGPGTRLTVT.

This rearrangement joins TRBV6-5 to TRBJ1-1, with 7 bases fitting TRBD1. The CDR3 is made up of 14 amino acids. The germline V gene encodes CDR1 MNHEY and CDR2 SVGAGI. The ends lost 3 bases at V and 1 base at J; junction bases unmatched: 2. Here the CDR3 DNA reads TGTGCCAGCAGTTATCGACAGGGGAACACTGAAGCTTTCTTT. Protein sequence: CASSYRQGNTEAFF.